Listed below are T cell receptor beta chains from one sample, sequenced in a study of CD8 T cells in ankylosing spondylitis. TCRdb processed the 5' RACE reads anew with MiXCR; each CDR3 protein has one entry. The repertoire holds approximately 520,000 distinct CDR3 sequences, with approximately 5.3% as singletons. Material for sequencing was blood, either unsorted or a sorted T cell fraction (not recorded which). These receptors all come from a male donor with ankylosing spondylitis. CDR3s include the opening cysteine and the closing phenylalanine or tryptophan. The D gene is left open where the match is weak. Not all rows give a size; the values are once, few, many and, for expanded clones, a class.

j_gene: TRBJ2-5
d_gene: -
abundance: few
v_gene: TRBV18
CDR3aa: CASSPLGGFQETQYF
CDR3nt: TGTGCCAGCTCACCACTAGGAGGGTTCCAAGAGACCCAGTACTTC

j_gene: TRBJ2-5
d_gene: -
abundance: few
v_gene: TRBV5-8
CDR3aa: CASSAGGPGYVETQYF
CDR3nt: TGTGCCAGCAGCGCTGGGGGTCCAGGGTATGTGGAGACCCAGTACTTC

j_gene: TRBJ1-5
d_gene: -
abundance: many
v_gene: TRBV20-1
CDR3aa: CSAKSQGYSNQPQHF
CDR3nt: TGCAGTGCTAAATCCCAGGGATATAGCAATCAGCCCCAGCATTTT

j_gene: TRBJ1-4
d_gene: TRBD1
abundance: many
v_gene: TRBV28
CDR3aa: CASSTGGQAGEKLFF
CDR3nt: TGTGCCAGCAGTACAGGGGGCCAAGCCGGTGAAAAACTGTTTTTT

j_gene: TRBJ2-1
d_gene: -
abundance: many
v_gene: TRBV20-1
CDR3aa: CSARDPSGWYNEQFF
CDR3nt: TGCAGTGCTAGAGATCCCAGCGGGTGGTACAATGAGCAGTTCTTC

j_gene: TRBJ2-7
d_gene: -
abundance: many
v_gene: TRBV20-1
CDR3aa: CSARDLVDFYEQYF
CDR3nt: TGCAGTGCTAGAGATTTGGTGGACTTCTACGAGCAGTACTTC

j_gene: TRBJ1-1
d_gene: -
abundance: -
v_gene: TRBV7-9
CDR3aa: CASSLEGVFNTEAFF
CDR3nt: TGTGCCAGCAGCTTAGAAGGGGTTTTCAACACTGAAGCTTTCTTT

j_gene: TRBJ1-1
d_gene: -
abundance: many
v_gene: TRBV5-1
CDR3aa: CASSYTGRDTEAFF
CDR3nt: TGCGCCAGCAGCTACACAGGGCGGGACACTGAAGCTTTCTTT

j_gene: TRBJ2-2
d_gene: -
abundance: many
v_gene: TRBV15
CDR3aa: CATSSVDLYTGELFF
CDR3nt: TGTGCCACCAGCAGCGTCGACCTCTACACCGGGGAGCTGTTTTTT

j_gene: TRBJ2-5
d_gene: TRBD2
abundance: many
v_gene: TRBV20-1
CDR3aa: CSASSSGRAVRYEETQYF
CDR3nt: TGCAGTGCTAGTTCTAGCGGGAGGGCCGTTCGGTATGAGGAGACCCAGTACTTC

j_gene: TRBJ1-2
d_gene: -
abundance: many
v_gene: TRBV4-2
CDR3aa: CASSQGSGLLVGYTF
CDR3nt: TGTGCCAGCAGCCAAGGATCCGGACTCCTTGTCGGCTACACCTTC

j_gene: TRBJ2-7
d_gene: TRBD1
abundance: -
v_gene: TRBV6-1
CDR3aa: CASSGNRGGYEQYF
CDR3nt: TGTGCCAGCAGCGGAAACAGGGGCGGCTACGAGCAGTACTTC

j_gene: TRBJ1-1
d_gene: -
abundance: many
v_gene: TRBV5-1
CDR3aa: CASSFAVGQNTEAFF
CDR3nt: TGCGCCAGCAGCTTTGCTGTGGGCCAGAACACTGAAGCTTTCTTT

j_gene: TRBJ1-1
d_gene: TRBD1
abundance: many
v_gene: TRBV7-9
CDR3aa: CASSLGDDRGRAFF
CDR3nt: TGTGCCAGCAGCTTAGGGGACGACAGGGGAAGAGCTTTCTTT

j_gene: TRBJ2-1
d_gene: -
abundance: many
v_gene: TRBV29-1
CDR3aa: CSVDEGRSVLDEQFF
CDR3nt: TGCAGCGTTGACGAGGGGAGGTCGGTCCTGGATGAGCAGTTCTTC

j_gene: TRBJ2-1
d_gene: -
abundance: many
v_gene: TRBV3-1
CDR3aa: CASWHGGDEQFF
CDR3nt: TGTGCCAGCTGGCACGGCGGAGATGAGCAGTTCTTC

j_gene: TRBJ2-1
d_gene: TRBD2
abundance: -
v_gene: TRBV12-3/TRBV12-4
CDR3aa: CASSLGGGIAGGNEQFF
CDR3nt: TGTGCCAGCAGTTTAGGCGGCGGGATAGCGGGAGGTAATGAGCAGTTCTTC

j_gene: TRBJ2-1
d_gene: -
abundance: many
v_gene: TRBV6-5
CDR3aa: CASSYSRGNDEQFF
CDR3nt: TGTGCCAGCAGTTACTCGAGGGGGAACGATGAGCAGTTCTTC

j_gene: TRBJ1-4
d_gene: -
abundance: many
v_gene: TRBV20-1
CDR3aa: CSAWAPREKLFF
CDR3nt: TGCAGTGCATGGGCCCCGCGGGAAAAACTGTTTTTT

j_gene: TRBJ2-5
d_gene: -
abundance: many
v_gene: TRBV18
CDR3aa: CASSPRSNGETQYF
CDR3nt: TGTGCCAGCTCACCCAGGTCAAACGGGGAGACCCAGTACTTC

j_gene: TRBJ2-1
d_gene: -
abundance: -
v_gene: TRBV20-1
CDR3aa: CCATIRSVRNEQFF
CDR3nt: TGCTGTGCCACAATTCGGTCGGTGCGCAATGAGCAGTTCTTC

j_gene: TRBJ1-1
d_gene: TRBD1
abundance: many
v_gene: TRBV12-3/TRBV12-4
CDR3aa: CASINRGGGNTEAFF
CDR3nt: TGTGCCAGCATTAACAGGGGTGGAGGGAACACTGAAGCTTTCTTT

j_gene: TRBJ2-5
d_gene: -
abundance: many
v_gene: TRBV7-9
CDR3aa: CASSLAGTLGETQYF
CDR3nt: TGTGCCAGCAGCTTAGCTGGGACCCTGGGGGAGACCCAGTACTTC

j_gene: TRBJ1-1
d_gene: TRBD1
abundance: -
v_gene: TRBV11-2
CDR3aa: CASSKTEGQGNTEAFF
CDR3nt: TGTGCCAGCAGCAAGACGGAGGGACAGGGGAACACTGAAGCTTTCTTT

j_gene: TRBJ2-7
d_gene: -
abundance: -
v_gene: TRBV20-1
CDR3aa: CSARDPTGVRSYEQYF
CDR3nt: TGCAGTGCTAGAGATCCCACGGGAGTCAGGTCCTACGAGCAGTACTTC

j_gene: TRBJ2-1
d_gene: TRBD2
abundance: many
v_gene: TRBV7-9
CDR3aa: CASSSGLAGQSFF
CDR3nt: TGTGCCAGCAGCTCGGGACTAGCGGGGCAATCGTTCTTC

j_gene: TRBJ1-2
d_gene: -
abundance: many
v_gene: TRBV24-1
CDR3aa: CATSDSTSYTF
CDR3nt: TGTGCCACCAGTGATTCAACATCTTACACCTTC

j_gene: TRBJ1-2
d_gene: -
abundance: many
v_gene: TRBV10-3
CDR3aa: CAISESGTYGYTF
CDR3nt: TGTGCCATCAGTGAGTCCGGGACCTATGGCTACACCTTC

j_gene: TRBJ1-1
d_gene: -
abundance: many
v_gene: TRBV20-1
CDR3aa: CSATPVFEAFF
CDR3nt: TGCAGTGCTACTCCTGTTTTTGAAGCTTTCTTT

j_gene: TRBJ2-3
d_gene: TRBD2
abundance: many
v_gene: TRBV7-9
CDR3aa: CASLRAGGLSTDTQYF
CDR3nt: TGTGCCAGCTTGAGGGCGGGAGGCCTAAGCACAGATACGCAGTATTTT

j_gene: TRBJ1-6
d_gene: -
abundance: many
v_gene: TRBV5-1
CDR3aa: CASSLAGGTLSPLHF
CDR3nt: TGCGCCAGCAGCTTGGCCGGGGGCACCCTTTCACCCCTCCACTTT

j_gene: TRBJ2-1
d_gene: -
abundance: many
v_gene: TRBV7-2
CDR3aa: CASSLAGGILDEQFF
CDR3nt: TGTGCCAGCAGCTTAGCGGGAGGTATTTTGGATGAGCAGTTCTTC

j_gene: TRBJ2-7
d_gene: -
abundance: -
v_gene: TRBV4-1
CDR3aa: CASSQDRGTTYEQYF
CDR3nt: TGCGCCAGCAGCCAAGACCGCGGGACCACCTACGAGCAGTACTTC

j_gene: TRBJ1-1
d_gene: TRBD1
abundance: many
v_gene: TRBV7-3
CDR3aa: CASSPPGRQGMPEAFF
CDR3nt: TGTGCCAGCAGCCCCCCGGGGCGACAGGGGATGCCTGAAGCTTTCTTT

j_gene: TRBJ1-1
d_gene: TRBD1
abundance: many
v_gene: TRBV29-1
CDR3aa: CSVRIPGQGTFGTEAFF
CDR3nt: TGCAGCGTCCGGATTCCAGGACAGGGGACTTTTGGCACTGAAGCTTTCTTT

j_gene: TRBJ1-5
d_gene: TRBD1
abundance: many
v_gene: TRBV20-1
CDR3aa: CSARTGFSNQPQHF
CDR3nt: TGCAGTGCTAGGACAGGGTTTAGCAATCAGCCCCAGCATTTT

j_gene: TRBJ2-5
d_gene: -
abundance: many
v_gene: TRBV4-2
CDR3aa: CASSSEGHRETQYF
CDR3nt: TGTGCCAGCAGCTCGGAGGGACATCGGGAGACCCAGTACTTC

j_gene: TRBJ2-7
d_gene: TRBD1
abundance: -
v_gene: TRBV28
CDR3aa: CASSFADRDNEQYF
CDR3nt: TGTGCCAGCAGTTTCGCGGACAGGGACAACGAGCAGTACTTC

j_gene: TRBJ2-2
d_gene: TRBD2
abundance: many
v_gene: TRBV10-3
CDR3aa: CAITGRLATNTGELFF
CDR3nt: TGTGCCATCACCGGAAGACTAGCGACGAACACCGGGGAGCTGTTTTTT

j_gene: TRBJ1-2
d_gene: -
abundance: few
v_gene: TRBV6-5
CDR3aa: CASSYPGLSAYGYTF
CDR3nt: TGTGCCAGCAGTTACCCTGGTTTGTCCGCCTATGGCTACACCTTC

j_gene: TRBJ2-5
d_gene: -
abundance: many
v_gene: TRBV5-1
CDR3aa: CASRPLGGETQYF
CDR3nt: TGCGCCAGCAGACCCCTAGGGGGGGAGACCCAGTACTTC

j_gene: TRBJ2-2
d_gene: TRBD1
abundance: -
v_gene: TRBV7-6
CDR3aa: CASSLATGVTTGELFF
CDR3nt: TGTGCCAGCAGCTTAGCGACAGGGGTGACCACCGGGGAGCTGTTTTTT

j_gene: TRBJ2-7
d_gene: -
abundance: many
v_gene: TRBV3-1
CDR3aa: CASSPLGDEQYF
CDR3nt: TGTGCCAGCAGCCCTCTGGGAGACGAGCAGTACTTC

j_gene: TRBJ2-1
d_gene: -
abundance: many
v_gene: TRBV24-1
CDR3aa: CATSDPRESKQFF
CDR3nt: TGTGCCACCAGTGACCCTCGGGAGTCGAAGCAGTTCTTC

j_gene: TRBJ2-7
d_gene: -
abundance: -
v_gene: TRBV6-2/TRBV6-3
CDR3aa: CASCRTSSYEQYF
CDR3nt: TGTGCCAGCTGCCGGACCAGCTCCTACGAGCAGTACTTC

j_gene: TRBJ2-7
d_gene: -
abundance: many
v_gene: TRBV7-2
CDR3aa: CASSPLGGLYYEQYF
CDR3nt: TGTGCCAGCAGCCCTCTGGGGGGCTTGTACTACGAGCAGTACTTC

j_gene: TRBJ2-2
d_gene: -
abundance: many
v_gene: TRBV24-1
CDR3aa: CATSDPPGTSRGLTGELFF
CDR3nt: TGTGCCACCAGTGACCCCCCCGGTACGTCCAGAGGACTCACCGGGGAGCTGTTTTTT

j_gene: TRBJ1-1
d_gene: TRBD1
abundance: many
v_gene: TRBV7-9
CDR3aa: CASSLRTGKNTEAFF
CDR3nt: TGTGCCAGCAGCTTAAGGACAGGGAAGAACACTGAAGCTTTCTTT

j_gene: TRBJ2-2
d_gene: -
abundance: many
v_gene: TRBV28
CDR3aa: CASSPPGTAVQTGELFF
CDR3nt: TGTGCCAGCAGTCCCCCCGGGACTGCCGTTCAGACCGGGGAGCTGTTTTTT

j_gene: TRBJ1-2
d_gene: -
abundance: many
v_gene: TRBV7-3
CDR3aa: CASSLTTGNYGYTF
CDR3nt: TGTGCCAGCAGCTTGACCACAGGGAACTATGGCTACACCTTC

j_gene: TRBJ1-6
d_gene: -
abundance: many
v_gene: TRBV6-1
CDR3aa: CASRSGLGTSPLHF
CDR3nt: TGTGCCAGCAGATCCGGACTCGGCACTTCACCCCTCCACTTT

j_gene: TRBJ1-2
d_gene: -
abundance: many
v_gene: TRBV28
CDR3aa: CATADARGYTF
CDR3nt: TGTGCCACCGCGGACGCTAGAGGCTACACCTTC

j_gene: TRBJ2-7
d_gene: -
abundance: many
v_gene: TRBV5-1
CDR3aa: CASSLGAVDRATEKTYEQYF
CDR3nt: TGCGCCAGCAGCTTGGGAGCGGTGGACAGAGCAACGGAGAAAACCTACGAGCAGTACTTC

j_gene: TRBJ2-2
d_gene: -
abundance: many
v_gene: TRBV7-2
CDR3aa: CASSLKGTGELFF
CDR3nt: TGTGCCAGCAGCCTTAAGGGGACCGGGGAGCTGTTTTTT

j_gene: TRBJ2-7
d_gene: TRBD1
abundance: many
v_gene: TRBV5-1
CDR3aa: CASSQNRGRGEQYF
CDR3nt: TGCGCCAGCAGCCAAAACAGGGGGCGGGGAGAGCAGTACTTC

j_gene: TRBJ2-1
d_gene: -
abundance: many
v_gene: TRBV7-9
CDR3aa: CASSYSFEQFF
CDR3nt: TGTGCCAGCAGCTACTCGTTTGAGCAGTTCTTC

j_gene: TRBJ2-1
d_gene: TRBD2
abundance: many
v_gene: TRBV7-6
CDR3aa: CASSRLAGDEQFF
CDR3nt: TGTGCCAGCAGCCGACTAGCGGGAGATGAGCAGTTCTTC